These 25 T cell receptor beta chains were sequenced from one sample in a study of identical twins. TCRdb re-derived calls from the 5' RACE reads in MiXCR, one entry per CDR3 protein. The sample holds roughly 770,000 distinct CDR3 sequences, around a sixth seen once. In addition, the sample was reused for a study of T cells expressing NK-cell markers.

The specimen was PBMCs. Every receptor here comes from a woman under 30 in good health.

The chain combines TRBV6-4 with TRBJ2-1; 7 nucleotides match TRBD2. Germline CDR1 reads MRHNA; CDR2 reads SNTAGT. V gave up 6 bases and J gave up 0 bases; unmatched junction bases: 23. CDR3 size: 21 residues. CDR3 coding DNA: TGTGCCAGCAGGACGACTCTGAGGGGACTACGGCCCCCTGACTCCTACAATGAGCAGTTCTTC. Translated, it gives CASRTTLRGLRPPDSYNEQFF.

This clonotype appeared a few times. The chain recombines TRBV27 with TRBJ2-7, with 8 nucleotides matching TRBD1. Unmatched junction bases numbered 5, after V lost 0 bases and J lost 1 base. Germline V gives CDR1 MNHEY, CDR2 SMNVEV (reference sequence). The CDR3 extends over 16 amino acids. The chain's CDR3 is CASSLSGTGFSYEQYF. The CDR3 region has the DNA TGTGCCAGCAGTTTATCCGGGACAGGCTTTTCCTACGAGCAGTACTTC.

The table lists this clonotype with a few counts. The rearrangement joins TRBV10-3 to TRBJ2-1, with D unresolved. Germline assignment: CDR1 ENHRY and CDR2 SYGVKD. There are 14 residues in the CDR3. Trimming shortened V by 0 bases and J by 9 bases, and 12 bases separated the two germline ends. CDR3 DNA: TGTGCCATCAGTGAGTCGAACGTACTGGGTGAGCAGTTCTTC. It encodes CAISESNVLGEQFF.

This clonotype has more than one count but fewer than ten. This chain joins TRBV7-9 and TRBJ2-1; no definite D call. The CDR3 has 15 residues. V was cut by 5 bases and J by 0 bases, with 11 bases left in between. Germline CDR1 and CDR2: SEHNR and FQNEAQ (reference sequence). Here the CDR3 reads CASSRYKSSYNEQFF. The CDR3 DNA is TGTGCCAGCAGCCGATACAAGAGCTCCTACAATGAGCAGTTCTTC.

There are many counts of this clonotype. This chain uses TRBV24-1 with TRBJ1-2; 7 nucleotides line up with TRBD1. V shed 6 bases, J shed 4 bases, and the junction held 7 bases outside the gene matches. This CDR3 is built from 14 residues. The germline gives CDR1 KGHDR, CDR2 SFDVKD. The CDR3 DNA reads as TGTGCCACCAGTTTACAGGGGAAGCCCTATGGCTACACCTTC. Translation: CATSLQGKPYGYTF.

Ten or more counts support this clonotype. V usage is TRBV5-1 and J usage is TRBJ2-3; tentatively, D is TRBD2 (5 bases). CDR3 length: 15 amino acids. Germline CDR1 reads SGHRS; CDR2 reads YFSETQ. V dropped 2 bases and J dropped 0 bases, with 10 bases sitting between them. The CDR3 spells CASSFSGSSTDTQYF. The DNA of the CDR3 is TGCGCCAGCAGCTTCTCGGGGTCCAGCACAGATACGCAGTATTTT.

This chain uses TRBV4-3 with TRBJ2-7; the D is unclear. The CDR3 loop spans 13 amino acids. Germline CDR1 is LGHNA and CDR2 is YSLEER. V was pared by 0 bases and J by 3 bases, with 6 bases between. The DNA for the CDR3 is TGCGCCAGCAGCCAAGAAATGAACTACGAGCAGTACTTC. This sequence encodes CASSQEMNYEQYF.

Only a few counts were recorded for this clonotype. V gene TRBV7-2 combines with J gene TRBJ1-1; D is perhaps TRBD1 (6 bases). The CDR3 runs to 15 residues. Germline V gene lookup returns CDR1 SGHTA and CDR2 FQGNSA. Trimming shortened V by 5 bases and J by 7 bases, and 20 bases separated the two germline ends. Here the CDR3 reads CASSPRRAGAGEAFF. DNA for the CDR3: TGTGCCAGCAGCCCTCGAAGGGCAGGGGCTGGTGAAGCTTTCTTT.

The V gene is TRBV15, the J gene TRBJ2-2; 10 bases match TRBD2. Germline assignment: CDR1 LNHNV and CDR2 YYDKDF (reference sequence). V shed 5 bases and J 7 bases; nucleotides not matched to a gene: 13. The CDR3 loop spans 17 amino acids. This CDR3 is CATSGKYGTSDSGELFF. In DNA form, the CDR3 reads TGTGCCACCAGCGGAAAGTATGGGACTAGCGATAGCGGGGAGCTGTTTTTT.

This clonotype was picked up one time. The V gene is TRBV12-3 or TRBV12-4, the J gene TRBJ2-4; the D gene could be TRBD1 or TRBD2 (5 bases each). The CDR3 has 14 residues. V was clipped by 4 bases and J by 7 bases, with 14 bases between them. DNA for the CDR3: TGTGCCAGCAGTTACTTCGGGACGGGCAACATTCAGTACTTC. Protein product: CASSYFGTGNIQYF.

This clonotype was seen a few times. The genes are TRBV7-9 and TRBJ2-5, with D tentatively TRBD1 (5 bases). This CDR3 spans 17 amino acids. V dropped 5 bases and J dropped 1 base, with 20 bases sitting between them. Germline loops: CDR1 SEHNR, CDR2 FQNEAQ (reference sequence). CDR3 loop: CASSLLTAGPGQETQYF. The DNA of the CDR3 is TGTGCCAGCAGCCTCCTCACGGCAGGGCCAGGCCAAGAGACCCAGTACTTC.

The chain combines TRBV3-1 with TRBJ2-7; 7 nucleotides match TRBD1. CDR1 and CDR2 from the germline V gene are LGHDT and YNNKEL (reference sequence). V dropped 3 bases and J dropped 2; count of bases not matched to a gene: 4. The CDR3 contains 14 residues. As DNA, the CDR3 is TGTGCCAGCAGCCAGACAGGGATTACCTACGAGCAGTACTTC. Translated, it gives CASSQTGITYEQYF.

The V and J genes are TRBV7-3 and TRBJ2-7, with 7 bases identical to TRBD1. J was trimmed by 1 base and V by 2 bases; bases with no gene match: 5. Germline V gives CDR1 SGHTA, CDR2 FQGTGA. The CDR3 has 15 residues. The CDR3 here is CASSLGTVSSYEQYF. The CDR3 DNA follows: TGTGCCAGCAGCTTAGGGACAGTTTCATCCTACGAGCAGTACTTC.

The chain combines TRBV24-1 with TRBJ1-1; weak D call: TRBD1 (6 bases). Trimming removed 1 base from V and 3 bases from J, with 17 bases in between. The CDR3 loop spans 17 amino acids. Germline V gene data show CDR1 as KGHDR and CDR2 as SFDVKD. The CDR3 sequence is CATSDFPDSRPHTEAFF. The DNA of the CDR3 is TGTGCCACCAGTGATTTCCCGGACAGCCGTCCCCACACTGAAGCTTTCTTT.

In this sample, this clonotype turned up a few times. J is TRBJ2-2 and V is TRBV6-5; TRBD2 matches 11 bases. V lost 2 bases to trimming and J lost 8 bases; unmatched junction nucleotides: 7. CDR1 is MNHEY and CDR2 is SVGAGI in the germline V gene. This CDR3 is 16 amino acids long. CDR3 nucleotide sequence: TGTGCCAGCAGTTACAAGGCTAGCGGGAGGCAGGGGGAGCTGTTTTTT. This sequence encodes CASSYKASGRQGELFF.

This chain connects TRBV10-3 to TRBJ2-3, with a tentative D call TRBD1 (5 bases). Trimming cost V 8 bases and J 2 bases, with 8 bases left between them. Germline CDR1 is ENHRY and CDR2 is SYGVKD. The CDR3 is made up of 12 amino acids. The CDR3: CAIQDNTDTQYF. CDR3 sequence (DNA): TGTGCCATCCAGGACAACACAGATACGCAGTATTTT.

V is TRBV6-4 and J is TRBJ2-7; D gene uncertain. The ends were cut back, 2 bases at V and 3 bases at J, with 14 bases in the middle. Germline V gene data show CDR1 as MRHNA and CDR2 as SNTAGT. This CDR3 contains 15 residues. CDR3 amino acids: CASSDTGRTLYEQYF. The CDR3, as DNA: TGTGCCAGCAGTGACACTGGCCGAACTCTCTACGAGCAGTACTTC.

In its sample, this clonotype was seen once. The V call is TRBV5-1, the J call TRBJ2-7; D uncertain. CDR1 is SGHRS, CDR2 YFSETQ, per germline. This CDR3 is 14 amino acids long. Trimming took off 0 bases at V and 2 bases at J, with 9 bases between the two ends. The CDR3 region is CASSLERIAYEQYF. The CDR3 coding sequence is TGCGCCAGCAGCTTGGAAAGGATCGCCTACGAGCAGTACTTC.

This clonotype occurred many times. The chain couples TRBV6-6 to TRBJ2-2, with 8 bases lining up with TRBD2. CDR1 is MNHNY and CDR2 is SVGAGI in the germline V gene (reference sequence). CDR3 size: 13 residues. J gave up 8 bases and V 6 bases, and 5 bases lay outside the gene matches. The CDR3 is CASSRSGGGELFF. CDR3 nucleotides: TGTGCCAGCAGCCGGAGCGGGGGAGGGGAGCTGTTTTTT.

V and J are TRBV7-7 and TRBJ2-3; perhaps TRBD1 as D (5 bases). Trimming cost V 2 bases and J 6 bases, with 12 bases left between them. There are 14 residues in the CDR3. Germline CDR1 and CDR2: SSHAT and FNYEAQ (reference sequence). Here the CDR3 DNA reads TGTGCCAGCAGCTTATCACAGGCCCCCGATACGCAGTATTTT. As protein: CASSLSQAPDTQYF.

The gene calls are TRBV6-1 and TRBJ2-7, with 7 bases fitting TRBD1. The germline CDR1 and CDR2 sequences are MNHNS and SASEGT. This CDR3 region has 15 residues. J lost 2 bases, V lost 6 bases, and 10 bases had no gene match. The CDR3 nucleotides are TGTGCCAGCAGCCACGAGGGGGCAGGAGCCTACGAGCAGTACTTC. Protein sequence: CASSHEGAGAYEQYF.

The rearrangement links TRBV1 to TRBJ2-1; the table's D call, TRBD2, was not checked against the DNA. TRBV1 is designated a pseudogene. The CDR3 contains 16 residues. Here the CDR3 DNA reads TGCGCCAGCAGACGGGAAGGTGCGGCTAGCGGCAATGAGCAGTTCTTC. It specifies CASRREGAASGNEQFF.

The rearrangement joins TRBV5-1 to TRBJ2-1; unclear D gene. The ends were cut back, 1 base at V and 4 bases at J, with 12 bases in the middle. Germline V gene sequence: CDR1 SGHRS, CDR2 YFSETQ. The CDR3 spans 15 residues. The CDR3 is CASSLNGGGYNEQFF. The CDR3 coding sequence is TGCGCCAGCAGCTTGAATGGCGGCGGTTACAATGAGCAGTTCTTC.

This clonotype was detected only a few times. This rearrangement joins TRBV7-9 to TRBJ2-7; D is unclear. The ends were cut back, 4 bases at V and 5 bases at J, with 6 bases in the middle. The V gene's germline CDR1 is SEHNR and CDR2 FQNEAQ (reference sequence). The CDR3 length is 11 residues. Here the CDR3 DNA reads TGTGCCAGCAGCTCCGTAGACGAGCAGTACTTC. It specifies CASSSVDEQYF.

This clonotype was seen more than once but under ten times. V gene TRBV12-2 combines with J gene TRBJ1-6. TRBV12-2 is listed as a pseudogene. The CDR3 covers 14 residues. The CDR3 region is CASRRLKSNSPLHF. For the CDR3, the DNA is TGTGCAAGTCGTCGTCTTAAAAGTAATTCACCCCTCCACTTT.